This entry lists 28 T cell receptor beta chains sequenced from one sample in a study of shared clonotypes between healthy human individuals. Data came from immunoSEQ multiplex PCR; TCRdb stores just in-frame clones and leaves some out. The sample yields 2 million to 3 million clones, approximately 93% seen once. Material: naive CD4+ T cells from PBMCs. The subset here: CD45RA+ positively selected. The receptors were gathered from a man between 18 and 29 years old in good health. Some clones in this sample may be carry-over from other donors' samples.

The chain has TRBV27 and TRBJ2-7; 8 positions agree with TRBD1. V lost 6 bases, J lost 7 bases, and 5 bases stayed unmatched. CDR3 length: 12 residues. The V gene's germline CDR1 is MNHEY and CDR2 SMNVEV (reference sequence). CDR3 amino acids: CASRPGGDEQYF. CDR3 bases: TGTGCCAGCAGGCCAGGGGGCGATGAGCAGTACTTC.

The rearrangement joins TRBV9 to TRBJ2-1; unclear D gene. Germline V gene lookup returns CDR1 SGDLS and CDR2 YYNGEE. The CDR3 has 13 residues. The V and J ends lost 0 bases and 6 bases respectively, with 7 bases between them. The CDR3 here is CASSVGPPNEQFF. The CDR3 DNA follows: TGTGCCAGCAGCGTAGGGCCCCCCAATGAGCAGTTCTTC.

CDR3 DNA: TGCGCCAGCAGCTCCGGGGACTCCCTAGGTAGGGATACGCAGTATTTT. This encodes CASSSGDSLGRDTQYF. The chain carries TRBV5-1 and TRBJ2-3; TRBD2 is a possible D gene (6 bases). Germline assignment: CDR1 SGHRS and CDR2 YFSETQ. The CDR3 is made up of 16 amino acids. Deletions cut 3 bases from V and 6 bases from J, with 20 bases between.

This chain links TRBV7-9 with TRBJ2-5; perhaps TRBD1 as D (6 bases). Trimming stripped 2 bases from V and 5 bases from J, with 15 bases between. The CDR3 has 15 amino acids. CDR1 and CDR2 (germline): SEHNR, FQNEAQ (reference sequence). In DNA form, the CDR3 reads TGTGCCAGCAGCTTACTGGGACAAGAGGCCGAGACCCAGTACTTC. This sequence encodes CASSLLGQEAETQYF.

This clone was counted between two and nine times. CDR3: CASSRDSSYQPQHF. The CDR3 nucleotides read TGTGCCAGCAGTCGAGACAGTTCTTATCAGCCCCAGCATTTT. The J gene is TRBJ1-5, the V gene TRBV6-1, with D perhaps TRBD1 (5 bases). The germline gives CDR1 MNHNS, CDR2 SASEGT. CDR3 length: 14 residues. V lost 5 bases to trimming and J lost 5 bases, with 13 bases between them.

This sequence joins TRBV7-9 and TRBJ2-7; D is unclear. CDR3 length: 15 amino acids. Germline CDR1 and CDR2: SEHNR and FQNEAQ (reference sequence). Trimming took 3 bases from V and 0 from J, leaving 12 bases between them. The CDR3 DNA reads TGTGCCAGCAGCTTCGTGGGCTCCCTCTCCTACGAGCAGTACTTC. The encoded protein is CASSFVGSLSYEQYF. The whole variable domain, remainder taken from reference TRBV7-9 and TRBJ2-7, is DTGVSQNPRHKITKRGQNVTFRCDPISEHNRLYWYRQTLGQGPEFLTYFQNEAQLEKSRLLSDRFSAERPKGSFSTLEIQRTEQGDSAMYLCASSFVGSLSYEQYFGPGTRLTVT.

As DNA, the CDR3 is TGTGCCAGCACCCCGGGTGGGGGGGTCAATCAGCCCCAGCATTTT. Protein sequence: CASTPGGGVNQPQHF. V gene TRBV28 combines with J gene TRBJ1-5, with D perhaps TRBD1 (5 bases). The V gene lost 7 bases and the J gene lost 3 bases, with 16 bases spanning the gap. Looked up from germline, CDR1 is MDHEN and CDR2 is SYDVKM. The CDR3 runs to 15 residues.

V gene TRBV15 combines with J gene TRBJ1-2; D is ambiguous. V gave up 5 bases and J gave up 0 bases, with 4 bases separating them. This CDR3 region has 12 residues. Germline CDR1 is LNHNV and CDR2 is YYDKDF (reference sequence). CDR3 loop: CATSEANYGYTF. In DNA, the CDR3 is TGTGCCACCAGCGAAGCTAACTATGGCTACACCTTC.

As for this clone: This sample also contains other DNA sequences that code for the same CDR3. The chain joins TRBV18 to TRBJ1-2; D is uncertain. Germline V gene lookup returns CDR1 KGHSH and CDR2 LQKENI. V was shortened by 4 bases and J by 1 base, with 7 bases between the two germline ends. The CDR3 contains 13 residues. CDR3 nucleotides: TGTGCCAGCTCACTAGATATTAACTATGGCTACACCTTC. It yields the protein CASSLDINYGYTF. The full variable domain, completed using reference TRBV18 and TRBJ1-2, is NAGVMQNPRHLVRRRGQEARLRCSPMKGHSHVYWYRQLPEEGLKFMVYLQKENIIDESGMPKERFSAEFPKEGPSILRIQQVVRGDSAAYFCASSLDINYGYTFGSGTRLTVV.

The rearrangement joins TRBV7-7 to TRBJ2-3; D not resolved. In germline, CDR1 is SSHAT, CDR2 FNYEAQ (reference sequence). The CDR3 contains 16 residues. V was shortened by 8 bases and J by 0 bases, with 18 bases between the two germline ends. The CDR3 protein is CASSLGAPLSTDTQYF. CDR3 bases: TGTGCCAGCTCGCTCGGAGCGCCCTTGAGCACAGATACGCAGTATTTT. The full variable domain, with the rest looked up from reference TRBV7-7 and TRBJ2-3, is GAGVSQSPRYKVTKRGQDVTLRCDPISSHATLYWYQQALGQGPEFLTYFNYEAQPDKSGLPSDRFSAERPEGSISTLTIQRTEQRDSAMYRCASSLGAPLSTDTQYFGPGTRLTVL.

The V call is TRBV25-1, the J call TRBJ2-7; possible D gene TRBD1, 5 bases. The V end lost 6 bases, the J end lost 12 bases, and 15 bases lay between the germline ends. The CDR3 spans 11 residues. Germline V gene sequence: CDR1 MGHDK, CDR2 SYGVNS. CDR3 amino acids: CASSRETLRYF. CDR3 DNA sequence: TGTGCCAGCAGCAGGGAAACTCTACGGTACTTC.

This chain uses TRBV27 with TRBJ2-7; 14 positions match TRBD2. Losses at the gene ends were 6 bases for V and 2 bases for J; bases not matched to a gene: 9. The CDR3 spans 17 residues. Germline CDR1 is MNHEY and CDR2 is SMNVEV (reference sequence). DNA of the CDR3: TGTGCCAGCAGGAAACAGGGACTAGCGGGAGAAACCTACGAGCAGTACTTC. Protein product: CASRKQGLAGETYEQYF.

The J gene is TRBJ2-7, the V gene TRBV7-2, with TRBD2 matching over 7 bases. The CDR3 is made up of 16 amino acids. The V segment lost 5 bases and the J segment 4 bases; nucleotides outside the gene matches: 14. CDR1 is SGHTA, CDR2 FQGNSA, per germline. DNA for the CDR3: TGTGCCAGCAGCCCCCCAGGTAGCGGGTCGCCGTACGAGCAGTACTTC. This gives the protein CASSPPGSGSPYEQYF.

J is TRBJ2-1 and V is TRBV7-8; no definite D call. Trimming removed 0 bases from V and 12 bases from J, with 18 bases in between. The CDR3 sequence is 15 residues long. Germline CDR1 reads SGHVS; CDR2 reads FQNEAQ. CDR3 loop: CASSLAYGPQQTQFF. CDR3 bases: TGTGCCAGCAGCTTAGCCTACGGGCCCCAACAGACGCAGTTCTTC.

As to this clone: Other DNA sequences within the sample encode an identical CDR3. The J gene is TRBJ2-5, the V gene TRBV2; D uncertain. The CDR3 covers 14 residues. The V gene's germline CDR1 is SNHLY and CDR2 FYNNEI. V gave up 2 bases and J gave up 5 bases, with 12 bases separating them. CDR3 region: CASSERSAGETQYF. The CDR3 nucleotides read TGTGCCAGCAGTGAAAGATCTGCTGGGGAGACCCAGTACTTC.

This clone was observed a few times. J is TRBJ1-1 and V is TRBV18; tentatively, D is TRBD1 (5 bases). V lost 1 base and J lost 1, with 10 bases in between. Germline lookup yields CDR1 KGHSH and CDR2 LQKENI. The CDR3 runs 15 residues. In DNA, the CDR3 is TGTGCCAGCTCACCACAACAGGCCTCGAACACTGAAGCTTTCTTT. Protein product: CASSPQQASNTEAFF. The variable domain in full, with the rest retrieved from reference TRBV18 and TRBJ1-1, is NAGVMQNPRHLVRRRGQEARLRCSPMKGHSHVYWYRQLPEEGLKFMVYLQKENIIDESGMPKERFSAEFPKEGPSILRIQQVVRGDSAAYFCASSPQQASNTEAFFGQGTRLTVV.

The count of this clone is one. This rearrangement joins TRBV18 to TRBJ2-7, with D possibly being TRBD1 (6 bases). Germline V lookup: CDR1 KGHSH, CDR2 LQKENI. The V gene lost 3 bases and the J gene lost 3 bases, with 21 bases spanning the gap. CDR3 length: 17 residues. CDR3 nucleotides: TGTGCCAGCTCACCGCTCGTTACCGGACAGACCCACTACGAGCAGTACTTC. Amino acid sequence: CASSPLVTGQTHYEQYF.

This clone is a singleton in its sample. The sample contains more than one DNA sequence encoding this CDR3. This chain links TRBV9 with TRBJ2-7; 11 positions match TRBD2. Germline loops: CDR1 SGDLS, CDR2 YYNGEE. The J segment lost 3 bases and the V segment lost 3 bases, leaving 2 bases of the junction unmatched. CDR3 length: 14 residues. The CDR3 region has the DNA TGTGCCAGCAGCGAGGGGACTAGCGGCTACGAGCAGTACTTC. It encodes CASSEGTSGYEQYF. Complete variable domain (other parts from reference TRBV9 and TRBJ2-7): DSGVTQTPKHLITATGQRVTLRCSPRSGDLSVYWYQQSLDQGLQFLIQYYNGEERAKGNILERFSAQQFPDLHSELNLSSLELGDSALYFCASSEGTSGYEQYFGPGTRLTVT.

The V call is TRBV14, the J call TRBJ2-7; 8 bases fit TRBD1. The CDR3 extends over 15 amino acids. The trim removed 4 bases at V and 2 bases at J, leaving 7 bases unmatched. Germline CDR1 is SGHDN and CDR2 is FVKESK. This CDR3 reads CASSLTGVFPYEQYF. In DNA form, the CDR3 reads TGTGCCAGCAGCCTGACAGGGGTCTTTCCCTACGAGCAGTACTTC.

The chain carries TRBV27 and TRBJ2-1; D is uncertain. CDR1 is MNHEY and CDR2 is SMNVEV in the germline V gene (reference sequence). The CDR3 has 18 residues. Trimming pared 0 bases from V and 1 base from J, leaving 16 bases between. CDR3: CASSLSIQRVLSYNEQFF. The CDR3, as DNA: TGTGCCAGCAGTTTATCGATCCAGCGCGTCCTTTCCTACAATGAGCAGTTCTTC.

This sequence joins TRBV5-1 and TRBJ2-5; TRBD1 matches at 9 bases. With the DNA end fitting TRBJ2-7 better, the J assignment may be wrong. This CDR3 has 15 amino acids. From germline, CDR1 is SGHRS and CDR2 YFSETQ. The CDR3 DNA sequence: TGCGCCAGCAGCCCCACCGGGACAGGGCTCTACGAGCAGTACTTC. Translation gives CASSPTGTGLYEQYF.

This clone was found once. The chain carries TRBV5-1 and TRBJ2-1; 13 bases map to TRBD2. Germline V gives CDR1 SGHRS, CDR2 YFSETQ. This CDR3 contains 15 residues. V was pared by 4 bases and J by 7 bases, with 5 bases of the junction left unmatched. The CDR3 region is CASSAGTSGTNEQFF. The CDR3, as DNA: TGCGCCAGCAGCGCCGGGACTAGCGGGACAAATGAGCAGTTCTTC.

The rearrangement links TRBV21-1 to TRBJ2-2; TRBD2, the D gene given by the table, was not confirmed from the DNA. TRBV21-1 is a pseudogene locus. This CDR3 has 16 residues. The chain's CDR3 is CASTREGGPRNGELFF. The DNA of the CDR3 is TGTGCCAGCACCCGAGAGGGAGGGCCTCGAAACGGGGAGCTGTTTTTT.

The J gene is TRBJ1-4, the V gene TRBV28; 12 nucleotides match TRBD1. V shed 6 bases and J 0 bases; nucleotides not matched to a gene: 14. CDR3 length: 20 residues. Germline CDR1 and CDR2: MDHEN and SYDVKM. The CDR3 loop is CASRTPQGQGARATNEKLFF. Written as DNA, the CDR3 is TGTGCCAGCAGGACCCCCCAGGGACAGGGGGCAAGGGCAACTAATGAAAAACTGTTTTTT.

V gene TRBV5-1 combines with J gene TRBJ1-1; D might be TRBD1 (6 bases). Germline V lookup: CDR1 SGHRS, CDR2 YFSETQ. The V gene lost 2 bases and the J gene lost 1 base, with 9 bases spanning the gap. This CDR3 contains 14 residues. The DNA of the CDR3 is TGCGCCAGCAGCTTTGAGGGGGGGAACACTGAAGCTTTCTTT. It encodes CASSFEGGNTEAFF.

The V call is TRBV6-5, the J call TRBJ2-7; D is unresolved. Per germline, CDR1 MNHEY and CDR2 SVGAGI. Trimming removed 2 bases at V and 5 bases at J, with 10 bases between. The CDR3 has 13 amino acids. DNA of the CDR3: TGTGCCAGCAGTTACCCCCCCGCCGACGAGCAGTACTTC. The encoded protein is CASSYPPADEQYF.

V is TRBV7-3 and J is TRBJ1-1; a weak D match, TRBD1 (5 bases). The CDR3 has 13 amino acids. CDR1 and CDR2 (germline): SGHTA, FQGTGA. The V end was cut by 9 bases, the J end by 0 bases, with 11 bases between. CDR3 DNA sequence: TGTGCCAGTCAGGGCCAGATGAACACTGAAGCTTTCTTT. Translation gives CASQGQMNTEAFF.

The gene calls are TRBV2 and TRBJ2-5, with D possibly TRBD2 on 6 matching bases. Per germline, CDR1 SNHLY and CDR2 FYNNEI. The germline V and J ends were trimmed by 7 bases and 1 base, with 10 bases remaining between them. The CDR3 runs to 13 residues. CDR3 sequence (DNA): TGTGCCAGCACCCGGGGGAGCCAAGAGACCCAGTACTTC. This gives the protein CASTRGSQETQYF.